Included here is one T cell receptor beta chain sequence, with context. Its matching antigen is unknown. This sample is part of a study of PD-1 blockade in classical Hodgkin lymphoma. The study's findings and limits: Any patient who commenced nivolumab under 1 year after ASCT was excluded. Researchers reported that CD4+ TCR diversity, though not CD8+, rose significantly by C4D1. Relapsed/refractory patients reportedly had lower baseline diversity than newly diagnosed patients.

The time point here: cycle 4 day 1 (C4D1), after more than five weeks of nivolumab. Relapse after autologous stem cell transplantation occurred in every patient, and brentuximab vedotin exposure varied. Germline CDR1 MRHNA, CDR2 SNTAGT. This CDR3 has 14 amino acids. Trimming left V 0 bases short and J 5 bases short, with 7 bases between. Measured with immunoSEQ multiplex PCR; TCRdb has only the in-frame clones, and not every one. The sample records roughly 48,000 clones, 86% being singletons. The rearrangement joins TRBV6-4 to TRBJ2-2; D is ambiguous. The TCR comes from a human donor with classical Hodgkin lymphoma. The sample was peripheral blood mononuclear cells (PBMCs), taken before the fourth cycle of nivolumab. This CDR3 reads CASSDSGDTGELFF. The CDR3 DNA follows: TGTGCCAGCAGTGACTCTGGAGATACCGGGGAGCTGTTTTTT.